These 14 T cell receptor beta chains came from one sample sequenced in a study of blood T cell repertoires in COVID-19. TCRdb keeps only in-frame clones here, not all; method: immunoSEQ multiplex PCR. The sample includes approximately 200,000 clones, 80% to 90% of them seen just once. Input material: PBMCs or T cells enriched from blood (not recorded which). The receptors come from a young man with acute COVID-19.

On this clone itself: Other DNA sequences within the sample encode an identical CDR3. CDR3 in amino acids: CASSLGQGTTEAFF. The CDR3 DNA reads as TGTGCCAGCAGTTTGGGACAGGGGACCACTGAAGCTTTCTTT. The rearrangement joins TRBV28 to TRBJ1-1; 10 bases line up with TRBD1. The CDR3 has 14 amino acids. V lost 3 bases and J lost 4; bases outside the gene matches: 2. Per germline, CDR1 MDHEN and CDR2 SYDVKM.

The chain uses TRBV19 and TRBJ1-1; 10 nucleotides line up with TRBD1. The CDR3 is made up of 13 amino acids. Trimming removed 4 bases from V and 6 bases from J; junction bases left unmatched: 2. Germline V gives CDR1 LNHDA, CDR2 SQIVND (reference sequence). The CDR3 DNA reads TGTGCCAGTAGTAGTGGGACAGGGGCTGAAGCTTTCTTT. Its protein is CASSSGTGAEAFF.

The V call is TRBV27, the J call TRBJ2-7, with D tentatively TRBD1 (5 bases). Trimming shortened V by 5 bases and J by 0 bases, and 11 bases separated the two germline ends. This CDR3 is built from 14 residues. The germline gives CDR1 MNHEY, CDR2 SMNVEV (reference sequence). The CDR3 here is CASSPQGPSYEQYF. The CDR3 bases are TGTGCCAGCAGTCCCCAGGGCCCCTCCTACGAGCAGTACTTC.

This chain uses TRBV30 with TRBJ1-1; D not certain. Germline V gene lookup returns CDR1 GTSNPN and CDR2 SVGIG (reference sequence). This CDR3 comprises 15 residues. Trimming stripped 5 bases from V and 5 bases from J, with 21 bases between. The CDR3 DNA reads as TGTGCCTGGCAAACCTTAACACCTGCGGGGACTGAAGCTTTCTTT. Translated: CAWQTLTPAGTEAFF.

The chain uses TRBV29-1 and TRBJ1-2; the D is unclear. This CDR3 is built from 11 residues. Germline V lookup: CDR1 SQVTM, CDR2 ANQGSEA. With 4 bases removed from V and 4 bases from J, the gap between germline ends came to 7 bases. The CDR3 sequence is CSVATGYGYTF. The CDR3 coding sequence is TGCAGCGTTGCAACTGGCTATGGCTACACCTTC.

This clone was seen just once. The rearrangement links TRBV28 to TRBJ2-7, with D possibly matching TRBD2 (7 bases). The CDR3 sequence is 16 residues long. The germline V gene encodes CDR1 MDHEN and CDR2 SYDVKM. Trimming shortened V by 1 base and J by 2 bases, and 15 bases separated the two germline ends. This CDR3 reads CASSLSGGPSPYEQYF. The CDR3 nucleotides read TGTGCCAGCAGTTTATCGGGGGGCCCCTCCCCCTACGAGCAGTACTTC.

V is TRBV24-1 and J is TRBJ2-3, with 11 nucleotides matching TRBD2. CDR1 is KGHDR and CDR2 is SFDVKD in the germline V gene. Trimming at V came to 2 bases and at J to 0 bases, leaving 3 bases not matched to a gene. The length of the CDR3 is 17 residues. The DNA of the CDR3 is TGTGCCACCAGTGATTCCTTAGCGGGGGGGAGCACAGATACGCAGTATTTT. Translated, it gives CATSDSLAGGSTDTQYF.

This clone was observed a single time. V and J are TRBV28 and TRBJ1-1, with TRBD1 identical over 8 bases. Trimming removed 6 bases from V and 4 bases from J; junction bases left unmatched: 10. Germline V gives CDR1 MDHEN, CDR2 SYDVKM. The CDR3 is 15 residues long. DNA of the CDR3: TGTGCCAGCAGCCCTACCGGGACAGGTATCACTGAAGCTTTCTTT. Amino acid sequence: CASSPTGTGITEAFF. The variable domain in full, with the rest retrieved from reference TRBV28 and TRBJ1-1, is DVKVTQSSRYLVKRTGEKVFLECVQDMDHENMFWYRQDPGLGLRLIYFSYDVKMKEKGDIPEGYSVSREKKERFSLILESASTNQTSMYLCASSPTGTGITEAFFGQGTRLTVV.

The chain is built from TRBV6-5 and TRBJ2-1; D might be TRBD2 (6 bases). Germline values: CDR1 MNHEY, CDR2 SVGAGI. Trimming stripped 7 bases from V and 5 bases from J, with 12 bases between. The length of the CDR3 is 13 residues. DNA of the CDR3: TGTGCCAGCATCGCCGGGAGAAACAATGAGCAGTTCTTC. It translates to CASIAGRNNEQFF.

The chain has TRBV18 and TRBJ1-1; 12 positions match TRBD1. CDR3 length equals 14 residues. Looked up from germline, CDR1 is KGHSH and CDR2 is LQKENI. J was trimmed by 7 bases and V by 5 bases; bases with no gene match: 5. In nucleotides, the CDR3 is TGTGCCAGCTCAGCGGGACAGGGGGCGAATGAAGCTTTCTTT. This encodes CASSAGQGANEAFF. The full variable domain, in which reference TRBV18 and TRBJ1-1 provide the parts outside the CDR3, is NAGVMQNPRHLVRRRGQEARLRCSPMKGHSHVYWYRQLPEEGLKFMVYLQKENIIDESGMPKERFSAEFPKEGPSILRIQQVVRGDSAAYFCASSAGQGANEAFFGQGTRLTVV.

This clone was detected only a few times. This chain connects TRBV4-2 to TRBJ2-7; the D gene is possibly TRBD1 (6 bases). Trimming pared 1 base from V and 1 base from J, leaving 8 bases between. This CDR3 has 14 residues. The germline V gene has CDR1 LGHNA and CDR2 YNFKEQ. The DNA of the CDR3 is TGTGCCAGCAGCCAAGTTGGGACATCCTACGAGCAGTACTTC. Its protein product is CASSQVGTSYEQYF.

CDR3 amino acids: CATSRERTSGRMNTGELFF. The DNA for the CDR3 is TGTGCCACCAGCAGGGAGAGGACTAGCGGGAGAATGAACACCGGGGAGCTGTTTTTT. The V call is TRBV15, the J call TRBJ2-2; the match to TRBD2 covers 13 bases. After removal of 3 bases from V and 1 base from J, the junction contained 8 bases not matched to a gene. The CDR3 length is 19 residues. CDR1 is LNHNV, CDR2 YYDKDF, per germline (reference sequence).

This clone turned up a few times. Other DNA sequences of this sample code for an identical CDR3. The chain carries TRBV19 and TRBJ1-5; D uncertain. Trimming left V 2 bases short and J 1 base short, with 9 bases between. Germline CDR1 is LNHDA and CDR2 is SQIVND (reference sequence). The CDR3 runs to 15 residues. The CDR3 region has the DNA TGTGCCAGTAGTATATCAGGTGCGAGCAATCAGCCCCAGCATTTT. The encoded protein is CASSISGASNQPQHF. Complete variable domain (other parts from reference TRBV19 and TRBJ1-5): DGGITQSPKYLFRKEGQNVTLSCEQNLNHDAMYWYRQDPGQGLRLIYYSQIVNDFQKGDIAEGYSVSREKKESFPLTVTSAQKNPTAFYLCASSISGASNQPQHFGDGTRLSIL.

The chain has TRBV7-3 and TRBJ1-6, with D unclear. V was trimmed by 5 bases and J by 1 base, leaving 21 bases between them. The germline gives CDR1 SGHTA, CDR2 FQGTGA. The CDR3 sequence is 19 residues long. CDR3 DNA: TGTGCCAGCAGCCTTCCGAACCGAGGGTGCAGGTCCTATAATTCACCCCTCCACTTT. Its protein is CASSLPNRGCRSYNSPLHF.